This TCR beta chain appears in the sequencing data of a study of blood T cell repertoires in COVID-19. Germline V CDR1 and CDR2: SQVTM, ANQGSEA. This CDR3 region has 16 residues. V trimming: 7 bases; J trimming: 8 bases; junction bases outside the gene matches: 20. The method was immunoSEQ multiplex PCR; TCRdb's version includes in-frame clones alone and lacks a portion of them. The repertoire holds some 330,000 clones, with 85% to 90% as singletons. The sequenced sample consisted of PBMCs or T cells enriched from blood (not recorded which). V and J are TRBV29-1 and TRBJ1-2, with 9 bases identical to TRBD1. The clonotype originates from a man younger than 45 who had recovered from COVID-19. This chain's CDR3 is CSGLTGETGGLWGYTF. CDR3 coding DNA: TGCAGCGGCCTAACGGGGGAGACAGGGGGTCTTTGGGGCTACACCTTC.